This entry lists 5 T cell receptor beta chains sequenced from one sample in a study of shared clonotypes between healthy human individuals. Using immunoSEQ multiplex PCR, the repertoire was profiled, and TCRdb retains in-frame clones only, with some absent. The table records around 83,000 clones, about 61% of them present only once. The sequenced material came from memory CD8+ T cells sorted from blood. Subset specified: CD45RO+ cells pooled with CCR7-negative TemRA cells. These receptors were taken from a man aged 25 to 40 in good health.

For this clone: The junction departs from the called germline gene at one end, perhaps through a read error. The CDR3 nucleotides are TGCGCCAGCAGTCTAACAGGGCACGAGCAGTACTTC. Its translation is CASSLTGHEQYF. V gene TRBV6-5 combines with J gene TRBJ2-7; D possibly corresponds to TRBD1 (6 bases). There are 12 residues in the CDR3. Germline CDR1 and CDR2: MNHEY and SVGAGI.

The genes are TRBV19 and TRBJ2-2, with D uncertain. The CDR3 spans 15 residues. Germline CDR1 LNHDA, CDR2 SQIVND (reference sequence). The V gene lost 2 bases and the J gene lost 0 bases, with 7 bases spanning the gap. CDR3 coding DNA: TGTGCCAGTAGTATAACAGCCTCGAACACCGGGGAGCTGTTTTTT. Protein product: CASSITASNTGELFF.

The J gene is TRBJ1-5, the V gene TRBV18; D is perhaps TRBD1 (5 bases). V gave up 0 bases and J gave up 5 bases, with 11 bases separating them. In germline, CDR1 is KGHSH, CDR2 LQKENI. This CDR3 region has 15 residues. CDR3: CASSPPGDRDQPQHF. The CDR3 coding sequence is TGTGCCAGCTCACCACCGGGAGACAGAGATCAGCCCCAGCATTTT.

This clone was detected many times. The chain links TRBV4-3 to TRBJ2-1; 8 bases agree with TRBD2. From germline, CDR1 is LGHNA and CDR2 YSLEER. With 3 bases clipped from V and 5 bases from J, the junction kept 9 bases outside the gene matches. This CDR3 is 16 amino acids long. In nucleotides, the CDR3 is TGCGCCAGCAGCCATGGCGGGGGGAGGTCGGACAATGAGCAGTTCTTC. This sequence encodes CASSHGGGRSDNEQFF.

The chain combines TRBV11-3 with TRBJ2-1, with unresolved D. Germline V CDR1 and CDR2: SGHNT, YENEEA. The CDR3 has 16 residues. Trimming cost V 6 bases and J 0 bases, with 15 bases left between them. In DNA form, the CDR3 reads TGTGCCAGCAGTTCGACCAGCTTCAACTCCTACAATGAGCAGTTCTTC. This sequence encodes CASSSTSFNSYNEQFF.